This T cell receptor beta chain appears in the sequencing data of a study of cytomegalovirus exposure and HLA in healthy donors. Germline CDR1 reads SGHAT; CDR2 reads FQNNGV. V lost 5 bases and J lost 1; bases outside the gene matches: 4. The CDR3 totals 14 residues. Concerning this clone: The antigen is not known.

With 60 Vbeta and 13 Jbeta primers, the PCR was carried out. Method: immunoSEQ multiplex PCR; TCRdb's copy keeps in-frame clones and lacks some. The sample has some 130,000 clones, around 78% seen once. General study results and limits: A later analysis linked a missense variant in DCLRE1C to the trimming of TCR beta V and J genes. There was a cluster of highly shared sequence variants that was likely a sequencing artifact.

The V gene is TRBV11-2, the J gene TRBJ2-7, with 8 bases aligning to TRBD1. This clonotype was obtained from a woman in her thirties or forties in good health and CMV-seronegative. The sample comprised PBMCs. The CDR3 bases are TGTGCCAGCAGCCAGGACAGGGTATCCTACGAGCAGTACTTC. Protein sequence: CASSQDRVSYEQYF.